The sequence of this TCR beta chain was determined in a study of monozygotic twins with inflammatory bowel disease. Overall study results and limits: Twins with IBD had fewer clonotypes in common with others than healthy twins, particularly during disease activity.

The CDR3 has 15 amino acids. Germline CDR1 is MDHEN and CDR2 is SYDVKM. The TCR libraries each used total RNA (approximately 4,000 ng per library). Added by template switching were UMIs that each held a 6-nucleotide sample barcode. The cDNA of both the TCRalpha and TCRbeta chains was subjected to two nested PCRs of 16 and 9 cycles. Reanalyzing the 5' RACE reads, TCRdb keeps one entry per CDR3 protein, without DNA. In all, the sample yields about 300,000 distinct CDR3 sequences. To note about this clonotype: Its antigen is not identified.

The TCR sequence derives from a human donor with ulcerative colitis or Crohn's disease, or a healthy co-twin of an affected twin (not recorded which). The chain employs TRBV28 and TRBJ2-2. Sequences were obtained from blood. The CDR3 is CASSPSGLRAGELFF.